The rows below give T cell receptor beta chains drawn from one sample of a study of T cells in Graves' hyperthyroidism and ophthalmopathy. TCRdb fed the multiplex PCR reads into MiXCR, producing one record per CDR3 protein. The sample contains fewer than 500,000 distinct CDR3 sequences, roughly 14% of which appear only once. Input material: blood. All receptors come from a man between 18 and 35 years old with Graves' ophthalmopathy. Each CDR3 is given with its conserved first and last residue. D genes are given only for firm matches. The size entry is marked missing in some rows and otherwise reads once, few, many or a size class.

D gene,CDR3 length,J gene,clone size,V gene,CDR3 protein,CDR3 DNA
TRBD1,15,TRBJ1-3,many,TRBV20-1,CSARKDRGIGNTIYF,TGCAGTGCTAGAAAGGACAGGGGGATTGGAAACACCATATATTTT
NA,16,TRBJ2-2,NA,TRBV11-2,CASSQSGRGGYPELFF,TGCGCCAGCAGCCAATCAGGCAGGGGGGGTTATCCGGAGCTGTTTTTT
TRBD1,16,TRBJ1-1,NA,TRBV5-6,CASSLGTGQGITEAFF,TGTGCCAGCAGCTTGGGGACGGGACAGGGGATTACTGAAGCTTTCTTT
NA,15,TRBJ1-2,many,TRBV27,CASSLSGGFNYGYTF,TGTGCCAGCAGTTTATCGGGGGGATTTAACTATGGCTACACCTTC
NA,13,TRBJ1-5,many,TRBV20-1,CSASPGRIQPQHF,TGCAGTGCTAGTCCGGGGCGGATTCAGCCCCAGCATTTT
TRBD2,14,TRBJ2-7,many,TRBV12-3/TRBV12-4,CASRMTSGSYEQYF,TGTGCCAGCAGGATGACTAGCGGGAGCTACGAGCAGTACTTC
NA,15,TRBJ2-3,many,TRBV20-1,CSAGGSADISDTQYF,TGCAGTGCGGGAGGCTCAGCCGACATATCAGATACGCAGTATTTT
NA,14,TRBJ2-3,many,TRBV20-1,CSARRVQGADTQYF,TGCAGTGCTAGAAGGGTACAAGGGGCAGATACGCAGTATTTT
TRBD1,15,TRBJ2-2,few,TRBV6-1,CASSPGTGPPGELFF,TGTGCCAGCAGCCCTGGGACAGGGCCCCCCGGGGAGCTGTTTTTT
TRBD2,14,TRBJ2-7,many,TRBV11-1,CASTSGLAGKEQYF,TGTGCCAGCACTAGTGGACTAGCGGGTAAAGAGCAGTACTTC
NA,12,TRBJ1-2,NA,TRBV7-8,CASAGNGHGYTF,TGTGCCAGCGCGGGGAATGGTCATGGCTACACCTTC
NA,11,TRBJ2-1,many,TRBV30,CAWRRRDEQFF,TGTGCCTGGAGGCGGCGGGATGAGCAGTTCTTC
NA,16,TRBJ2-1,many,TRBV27,CASSPPGVRSYNEQFF,TGTGCCAGCAGCCCCCCAGGGGTGAGATCCTACAATGAGCAGTTCTTC